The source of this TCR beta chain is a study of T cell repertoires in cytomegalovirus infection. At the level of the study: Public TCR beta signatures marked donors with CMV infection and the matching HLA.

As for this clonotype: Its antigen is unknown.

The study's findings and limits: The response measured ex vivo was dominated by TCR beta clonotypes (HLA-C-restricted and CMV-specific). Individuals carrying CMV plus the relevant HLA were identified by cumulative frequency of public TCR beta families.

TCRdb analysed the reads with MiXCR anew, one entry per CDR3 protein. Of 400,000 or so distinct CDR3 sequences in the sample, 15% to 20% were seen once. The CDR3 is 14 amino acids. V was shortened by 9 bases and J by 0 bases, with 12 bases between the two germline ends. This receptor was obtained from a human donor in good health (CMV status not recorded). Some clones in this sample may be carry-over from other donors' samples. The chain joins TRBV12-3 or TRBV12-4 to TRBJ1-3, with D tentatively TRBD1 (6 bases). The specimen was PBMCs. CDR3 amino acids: CASRGMSSGNTIYF. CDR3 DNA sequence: TGTGCCAGTAGGGGGATGAGCTCTGGAAACACCATATATTTT.